The 16 T cell receptor beta chains below were found in one sample sequenced in a study of cytomegalovirus exposure and HLA in healthy donors (TCRdb year 2017). Receptors were amplified or captured by the immunoSEQ multiplex PCR assay. A mixture of 60 forward primers for TCR Vbeta segments and 13 reverse primers for TCR Jbeta segments was used in the multiplex PCR. This immuneACCESS table, as held by TCRdb, lists in-frame sequences with V and J called but not all clones. Of the missing ones, under half trace to an unresolved V gene in checked studies; the others have no known cause. A total of fewer than 150,000 clones appear in this sample, under 80% of them only once. Over 25% of the sample goes to the ten largest clones. Sequenced input: PBMCs. The origin of the receptors is a man aged 55-75 years in good health and CMV-seropositive.

The chain links TRBV5-5 to TRBJ2-5, with a tentative D call TRBD1 (6 bases). Germline assignment: CDR1 SGHKS and CDR2 YYEKEE (reference sequence). The CDR3 runs 13 residues. Trimming removed 4 bases at V and 5 bases at J, with 12 bases between. The CDR3 DNA reads as TGTGCCAGCAGCACTACAGGGTTGGAGACCCAGTACTTC. It yields the protein CASSTTGLETQYF.

The V call is TRBV5-6, the J call TRBJ2-2; TRBD1 matches 10 bases. The trim removed 5 bases at V and 4 bases at J, leaving 5 bases unmatched. Germline V CDR1 and CDR2: SGHDT, YYEEEE. The length of the CDR3 is 15 residues. The chain's CDR3 is CASSGTGDRTGELFF. The CDR3 region has the DNA TGTGCCAGCAGTGGGACAGGGGATCGCACCGGGGAGCTGTTTTTT.

The chain is built from TRBV15 and TRBJ2-7, with TRBD1 matching 9 bases. With V trimmed by 5 bases and J by 0 bases, 5 bases remained unmatched. The germline gives CDR1 LNHNV, CDR2 YYDKDF (reference sequence). The CDR3 runs 15 residues. CDR3 nucleotide sequence: TGTGCCACCAGCTTCGGGACAGGGAGCTCCTACGAGCAGTACTTC. It yields the protein CATSFGTGSSYEQYF.

CDR3 region: CASSPPQSTRSGYGYTF. Written as DNA, the CDR3 is TGTGCCAGCTCACCACCCCAATCCACGCGTTCCGGCTATGGCTACACCTTC. The chain joins TRBV18 to TRBJ1-2; D not certain. The germline CDR1 and CDR2 sequences are KGHSH and LQKENI. This CDR3 spans 17 amino acids. The ends were cut back, 0 bases at V and 4 bases at J, with 18 bases in the middle.

In its sample, this clone was seen a few times. The chain is built from TRBV28 and TRBJ1-1, with no clear D. From germline, CDR1 is MDHEN and CDR2 SYDVKM. Trimming left V 5 bases short and J 6 bases short, with 10 bases between. This CDR3 is 12 amino acids long. CDR3 sequence: CASSAPSSEAFF. The CDR3 region has the DNA TGTGCCAGCAGTGCCCCCAGTTCTGAAGCTTTCTTT.

V is TRBV29-1 and J is TRBJ2-1, with 7 nucleotides matching TRBD2. This CDR3 spans 14 amino acids. V was pared by 8 bases and J by 8 bases, with 15 bases of the junction left unmatched. Germline CDR1 reads SQVTM; CDR2 reads ANQGSEA. Here the CDR3 reads CSIPGGLSTDEQFF. The CDR3 nucleotides are TGCAGCATCCCGGGGGGACTGTCTACGGATGAGCAGTTCTTC.

V usage is TRBV10-1 and J usage is TRBJ2-2, with D perhaps matching TRBD1 (6 bases). The CDR3 spans 14 residues. Germline CDR1 WNHNN, CDR2 SYGVQD (reference sequence). V was cut by 3 bases and J by 4 bases, with 9 bases left in between. CDR3 nucleotides: TGCGCCAGCAGTGATGGGGGCGGCACCGGGGAGCTGTTTTTT. Amino acid sequence: CASSDGGGTGELFF.

This chain joins TRBV6-5 and TRBJ2-5, with D perhaps TRBD1 (6 bases). Per the germline V gene, CDR1 is MNHEY and CDR2 is SVGAGI. V lost 5 bases, J lost 2 bases, and 9 bases lay in between. The CDR3 is 13 amino acids. The CDR3 region is CASSTGRQETQYF. Written as DNA, the CDR3 is TGTGCCAGCAGTACAGGGAGACAAGAGACCCAGTACTTC.

This clone was counted a single time. The rearrangement uses TRBV4-2 and TRBJ2-5, with 12 bases lining up with TRBD2. The V segment lost 1 base and the J segment 3 bases; nucleotides outside the gene matches: 0. Germline V gene lookup returns CDR1 LGHNA and CDR2 YNFKEQ. The CDR3 is 15 residues long. The CDR3 DNA follows: TGTGCCAGCAGCCAAGGACTAGCGGGAGAAGAGACCCAGTACTTC. It is translated as CASSQGLAGEETQYF.

In this sample, this clone turned up a few times. The chain has TRBV19 and TRBJ2-6; no clear D. Trimming cost V 4 bases and J 1 base, with 5 bases left between them. The CDR3 spans 14 residues. Germline V gene sequence: CDR1 LNHDA, CDR2 SQIVND (reference sequence). The CDR3: CASSSGSGANVLTF. Here the CDR3 DNA reads TGTGCCAGTAGTAGCGGTTCTGGGGCCAACGTCCTGACTTTC.

The V call is TRBV18, the J call TRBJ2-5; D is unclear. The V gene lost 6 bases and the J gene lost 5 bases, with 10 bases spanning the gap. CDR3 length equals 12 residues. The germline V gene has CDR1 KGHSH and CDR2 LQKENI. DNA for the CDR3: TGTGCCAGCTCCCCGGAGCCGGAGACCCAGTACTTC. It yields the protein CASSPEPETQYF. Drawing the rest from reference TRBV18 and TRBJ2-5, the complete variable domain is NAGVMQNPRHLVRRRGQEARLRCSPMKGHSHVYWYRQLPEEGLKFMVYLQKENIIDESGMPKERFSAEFPKEGPSILRIQQVVRGDSAAYFCASSPEPETQYFGPGTRLLVL.

The rearrangement links TRBV7-7 to TRBJ1-1; possible D gene TRBD1, 6 bases. V lost 1 base and J lost 6, with 9 bases in between. The CDR3 has 13 residues. In germline, CDR1 is SSHAT, CDR2 FNYEAQ (reference sequence). The CDR3 spells CASSLDRDAEAFF. CDR3 sequence (DNA): TGTGCCAGCAGCTTAGACAGGGATGCTGAAGCTTTCTTT.

The chain links TRBV6-1 to TRBJ1-2, with 9 bases matching TRBD1. Germline CDR1 is MNHNS and CDR2 is SASEGT. The length of the CDR3 is 14 residues. With 4 bases clipped from V and 6 bases from J, the junction kept 6 bases outside the gene matches. The CDR3 region is CASSVGDRDDGYTF. For the CDR3, the DNA is TGTGCCAGCAGTGTTGGGGACAGGGACGATGGCTACACCTTC.

The rearrangement joins TRBV5-1 to TRBJ2-1; 9 nucleotides match TRBD1. Germline assignment: CDR1 SGHRS and CDR2 YFSETQ. J lost 6 bases, V lost 3 bases, and 1 base had no gene match. The CDR3 spans 13 residues. CDR3 region: CASSSGQGNEQFF. DNA for the CDR3: TGCGCCAGCAGCTCGGGACAGGGCAATGAGCAGTTCTTC.

V and J are TRBV7-3 and TRBJ2-1; 9 bases are a match to TRBD2. J lost 7 bases, V lost 0 bases, and 10 bases had no gene match. Looked up from germline, CDR1 is SGHTA and CDR2 is FQGTGA. CDR3 length: 17 residues. The CDR3 sequence is CASSLTVHAGGWNEQFF. DNA for the CDR3: TGTGCCAGCAGCTTAACGGTCCACGCGGGGGGGTGGAATGAGCAGTTCTTC.

The chain recombines TRBV6-6 with TRBJ1-2, with 8 bases identical to TRBD1. CDR1 and CDR2 (germline): MNHNY, SVGAGI (reference sequence). The CDR3 has 15 amino acids. V shed 2 bases and J 4 bases; nucleotides not matched to a gene: 6. CDR3 amino acids: CASSYLGQGGYGYTF. In DNA, the CDR3 is TGTGCCAGCAGTTACCTCGGACAGGGCGGCTATGGCTACACCTTC.